This T cell receptor (beta chain) was sequenced in a study of vaccination effects on CD4 cells after COVID-19. Study details: A couple of convalescent pre-vaccine samples were taken 142 and 148 days post-diagnosis.

Germline V lookup: CDR1 DFQATT, CDR2 SNEGSKA (reference sequence). V gave up 5 bases and J gave up 5 bases, with 9 bases separating them. The CDR3 extends over 11 amino acids. Clones were read by immunoSEQ multiplex PCR, and TCRdb kept only the in-frame ones, dropping some. The sample has roughly 73,000 clones, more than 65% seen once. Antigen-specific CD4+ T cells were expanded (with viral peptide pools) by the ViraFEST assay ahead of sequencing. Subsequent to roughly 9 days of culture, CD4+ T cells were isolated. PCR-confirmed SARS-CoV-2 infection occurred in the person between March and December 2020. HIV-1 Nef peptides, pooled, formed the negative control culture. Concerning this clone itself: Its antigen is currently unknown.

This clonotype was sampled from a human donor who had a prior SARS-CoV-2 infection. The source was CD4+ T cells from PBMCs cultured with HIV peptides, collected before COVID-19 vaccination. As to subset: HIV-1 Nef peptide pool negative control/reference culture. V is TRBV20-1 and J is TRBJ2-5; D might be TRBD2 (6 bases). CDR3 residues: CSAGRLETQYF. CDR3 DNA: TGCAGTGCTGGGAGGTTGGAGACCCAGTACTTC.